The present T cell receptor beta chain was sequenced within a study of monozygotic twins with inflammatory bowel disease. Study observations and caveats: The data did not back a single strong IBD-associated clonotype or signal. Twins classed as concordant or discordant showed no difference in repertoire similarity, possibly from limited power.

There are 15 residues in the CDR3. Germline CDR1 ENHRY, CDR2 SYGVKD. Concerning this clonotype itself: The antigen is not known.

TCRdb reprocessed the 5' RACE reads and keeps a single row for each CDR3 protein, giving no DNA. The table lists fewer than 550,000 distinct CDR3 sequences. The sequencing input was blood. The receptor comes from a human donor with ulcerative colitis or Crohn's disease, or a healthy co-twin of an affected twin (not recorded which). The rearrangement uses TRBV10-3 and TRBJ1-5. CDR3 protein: CAISARLGSGQPQHF.